This section outlines one TCR beta chain sequence together with its context. This specimen comes from a study of blood T cell repertoires in COVID-19. Study background: PBMCs, B-cell-depleted T cells, or T cells were the source of the cDNA or gDNA that made up the material.

From germline, CDR1 is ENHRY and CDR2 SYGVKD. The V segment lost 6 bases and the J segment 5 bases; nucleotides outside the gene matches: 8. This CDR3 is 15 amino acids long. The method was immunoSEQ multiplex PCR; TCRdb's version includes in-frame clones alone and lacks a portion of them. The sample lists some 200,000 clones; 80% to 90% were seen once. Sequenced: peripheral blood. The chain is built from TRBV10-3 and TRBJ2-2, with 8 bases that match TRBD1. The TCR comes from a woman aged 70-85 years with acute or convalescent COVID-19. CDR3 DNA: TGTGCCATCAGGAGGGACAGGCCTCAGACCGGGGAGCTGTTTTTT. Encoded protein: CAIRRDRPQTGELFF.